These T cell receptor beta chains were read from a single sample in a study of OX40 agonist ivuxolimab in advanced cancers. Sequencing used immunoSEQ multiplex PCR; TCRdb keeps in-frame clones, though not all of them. This sample carries over 80,000 clones, more than 85% of them seen once, and the ten largest clones take about 0.82%. The starting material was CD4+ or CD8+ T cells sorted from blood, obtained in a trial of the OX40 agonist ivuxolimab. These receptors were taken from an adult with an advanced solid tumor such as melanoma, head and neck, liver or kidney cancer. CDR3s leave out the opening cysteine and the closing phenylalanine or tryptophan. Fields, in order: V gene, J gene, clone size, CDR3 protein. Where a row states a size, it is once, few, many or the class of an expanded clone; other rows omit it.

V: TRBV2
J: TRBJ2-3
size: once
CDR3: ASRDTDTQY

V: TRBV28
J: TRBJ2-7
size: few
CDR3: ASSPGQTYEQY

V: TRBV18
J: TRBJ1-5
size: -
CDR3: ASSPFGLRTGQPQH

V: TRBV6-5
J: TRBJ1-2
size: -
CDR3: ASSSLRGPKGGYT

V: TRBV7-6
J: TRBJ2-6
size: once
CDR3: ASSPPGQFSGANVLT

V: TRBV6-5
J: TRBJ1-2
size: -
CDR3: ASSYVGTDPSYGYT

V: TRBV7-2
J: TRBJ2-2
size: -
CDR3: ASSLSSQGERGELF

V: TRBV2
J: TRBJ2-7
size: -
CDR3: ASGGWASGNEQY

V: TRBV28
J: TRBJ2-3
size: -
CDR3: ASVSGSTDTQY

V: TRBV2
J: TRBJ2-7
size: -
CDR3: ASSVPGTSC

V: TRBV10-3
J: TRBJ2-2
size: -
CDR3: AIRGDRGDGELF

V: TRBV4-2
J: TRBJ2-7
size: -
CDR3: ASSQYPGEQY

V: TRBV28
J: TRBJ2-3
size: -
CDR3: ASSNGQTDTQY

V: TRBV11-2
J: TRBJ2-7
size: -
CDR3: ASSLDTMYEQY

V: TRBV7-8
J: TRBJ2-2
size: -
CDR3: ASTKRGGTGELF

V: TRBV7-9
J: TRBJ1-4
size: -
CDR3: ASSPRGQGGEKLF

V: TRBV7-3
J: TRBJ2-1
size: -
CDR3: ASSPTSGRYNEQF

V: TRBV7-9
J: TRBJ2-2
size: once
CDR3: ASSLAGRDTGELF

V: TRBV19
J: TRBJ2-5
size: -
CDR3: ATKGREETQY

V: TRBV6-5
J: TRBJ1-1
size: -
CDR3: ASSREQGYDTEAF

V: TRBV6-5
J: TRBJ2-3
size: -
CDR3: ASSPGVGTDTQY

V: TRBV7-2
J: TRBJ1-4
size: -
CDR3: ASSPDSVGSEKLF

V: TRBV6-5
J: TRBJ1-5
size: few
CDR3: ASSLVGLNQPQH

V: TRBV2
J: TRBJ2-3
size: once
CDR3: ASSTGRGGDTQY

V: TRBV5-8
J: TRBJ1-6
size: -
CDR3: ASSLAVESSSYNSPLH

V: TRBV6-6
J: TRBJ1-2
size: -
CDR3: ASSYSIGPTGGYT